This TCR beta chain was sequenced for a study of CD8 T cells in Susac syndrome. The study sequenced TCR beta in blood CD8+ and CD4+ T cells. Healthy donors served as the controls. They were matched for age and sex. Negative isolation was used for CD8+ and CD4+ T cells, and FACS enrichment was applied to TEMRA cells. Germline CDR1 MNHEY, CDR2 SMNVEV (reference sequence). V dropped 3 bases and J dropped 0 bases, with 9 bases sitting between them. The CDR3 is made up of 14 amino acids. RNA in amounts of about 0.45 to 1 ug was reverse transcribed with random hexamers. Coverage of TCR beta CDR3 amplification by immunoSEQ multiplex PCR extended to 54 Vbeta and 13 Jbeta. TCRdb reprocessed the immunoSEQ multiplex PCR reads via MiXCR and lists one record per CDR3 protein. The sample holds under 25,000 distinct CDR3 sequences, approximately 93% seen once.

The specimen was CD8+ T cells from PBMCs. This TCR was recovered from a human donor in good health. This chain uses TRBV27 with TRBJ2-7; possible D gene TRBD1, 6 bases. The CDR3 protein is CASSLDRLSYEQYF. CDR3 in DNA: TGTGCCAGCAGTTTGGACAGACTCTCCTACGAGCAGTACTTC.